This TCR beta chain was documented in a study of CXCR3-negative and CXCR3-positive naive CD8 T cells (dated by TCRdb to about 2019). For the wider study: About 135 million TRB reads were obtained in total, roughly 1.5 +/- 0.3 million reads per library. The diversity and physicochemical repertoire analyses included some 11 donors pooled from two independent experiments. The TRBV-TRBJ cluster analysis covered naive subsets from roughly 5 donors and memory cells from 3 donors. Broad study findings and their caveats: Because surface CD5, which has been linked to self-reactivity in mice, was comparable between naive subsets, TCR interaction strength was also inferred from TRB CDR3 physicochemical properties. Both naive subsets had comparably high repertoire diversity, while memory CD8+ T cells had much lower repertoire diversity. Naive CXCR3-negative and CXCR3-positive cells from the same donor showed similar TRBV-TRBJ usage, whereas memory cells showed distinct patterns. TRB CDR3s from CXCR3-positive naive cells showed higher hydrophobicity (lower Kidera factor 4), lower energy, and higher strength and volume indices than CXCR3-negative naive cells. Freshly isolated PBMCs were used for most assays because CXCR3 expression partially decreased after cryopreservation.

A remark on this clonotype: Its antigen is not yet known.

These reads were obtained on a NextSeq 550. The Human TCR Profiling Kit (MiLaboratory) was used to prepare UMI-labeled 5' RACE TRB cDNA libraries. The full amount of extracted RNA was used for cDNA synthesis, and the full amount of resulting cDNA was used for PCR amplification. Libraries were prepared in parallel with an identical number of PCR cycles. Under the source paper's analysis protocol: About 54,000 +/- 9,700 unique UMI-labeled TRB cDNA molecules per library were extracted with MIGEC and MiXCR, with at least two reads per UMI required. On average, about 40,000 +/- 10,000 functional in-frame TRB CDR3 nucleotide clonotypes lacking stop codons were found per library. After downsampling to 5000 UMI-labeled TRB molecules per sample, diversity metrics such as normalized Shannon-Wiener and Chao1 were calculated in VDJtools. For the central five CDR3 residues, VDJtools calculated physicochemical properties weighted by clonotype size, namely interaction energy, strength, volume and Kidera factor 4. Based on TCRdb reprocessing of the reads, there is one entry per CDR3 protein sequence, and DNA is missing. Clone size and V and J calls follow TCRdb, not the original study. The sample's own table lists about 98,000 distinct CDR3 sequences. Roughly 0.8% of the sample lies in the top ten.

For each CD8+ T cell subset, flow sorting was done in triplicate, and roughly 310,000 cells per subset went directly into RLT lysis buffer. To keep memory contaminants out, a stringent definition of naive CD8+ T cells was applied: CD45RO-CCR7+CD27+CD95-. Peripheral blood mononuclear cells were isolated from buffy coats using standard density gradient centrifugation. Naive CXCR3-negative and CXCR3-positive CD8+ T cells were flow-sorted on a FACSAria III. Total RNA was extracted from sorted cells with an RNeasy Mini Kit. The CDR3 holds 15 amino acids from the cysteine to the phenylalanine. No DNA has been recorded. Via the germline V gene, CDR1 is SGHDT and CDR2 YYEEEE.

The chain joins TRBV5-6 to TRBJ2-1; TCRdb reports TRBD1, a call that lacks DNA to check it against. The sequence derives from a human donor in good health. Some clones in this sample may be carry-over from other donors' samples. Sequencing was performed on naive CXCR3+ CD8+ T cells from blood. The sample's cell subset or site label, in plain terms: CD45RO-CCR7+CD27+CD95- naive CD8+ T cells expressing CXCR3 (TNR3+). The encoded CDR3 is CASLWAGSTYNEQFF.